These 10 T cell receptor beta chains were all obtained from the same sample, sequenced in a study of CD8+ T cells in alopecia areata. RNA, once extracted, was reverse transcribed into cDNA for use as the sequencing template. The repertoire was sequenced with immunoSEQ multiplex PCR; TCRdb's copy has only in-frame clones and lacks some. The repertoire consists of 250,000 or so clones, with approximately 61% occurring once and the leading ten covering under 1.5%. Specimen: CD4+ T cells sorted from blood, collected at week 0. These receptors originate from a human donor with alopecia areata.

This chain links TRBV19 with TRBJ1-1; D is undetermined. The CDR3 is 11 residues long. Germline V gives CDR1 LNHDA, CDR2 SQIVND (reference sequence). The ends were cut back, 5 bases at V and 8 bases at J, with 9 bases in the middle. The CDR3 protein is CASSGFREAFF. Written as DNA, the CDR3 is TGTGCCAGTAGTGGATTTCGAGAAGCTTTCTTT.

This clone was detected only once. The chain recombines TRBV11-2 with TRBJ2-3; D gene uncertain. This CDR3 has 14 amino acids. Trimming took off 6 bases at V and 1 base at J, with 11 bases between the two ends. Germline CDR1 reads SGHAT; CDR2 reads FQNNGV. This CDR3 reads CASRPESGTDTQYF. CDR3 in DNA: TGTGCCAGCAGACCGGAGAGCGGCACAGATACGCAGTATTTT.

The V and J genes are TRBV9 and TRBJ1-1; D ambiguous. V lost 4 bases and J lost 3, with 10 bases in between. Germline CDR1 SGDLS, CDR2 YYNGEE. The CDR3 is 13 amino acids. The CDR3 nucleotides are TGTGCCAGCAGCCTCTTTGGGGACACTGAAGCTTTCTTT. Residues: CASSLFGDTEAFF. The variable domain in full, completed from reference TRBV9 and TRBJ1-1, reads DSGVTQTPKHLITATGQRVTLRCSPRSGDLSVYWYQQSLDQGLQFLIQYYNGEERAKGNILERFSAQQFPDLHSELNLSSLELGDSALYFCASSLFGDTEAFFGQGTRLTVV.

The chain uses TRBV5-1 and TRBJ2-1; 9 bases agree with TRBD1. Germline V gives CDR1 SGHRS, CDR2 YFSETQ. Trimming at V came to 0 bases and at J to 4 bases, leaving 11 bases not matched to a gene. This CDR3 contains 18 residues. The CDR3 loop reads CASSLVGPGTGTYNEQFF. The CDR3 coding sequence is TGCGCCAGCAGCTTGGTAGGTCCCGGGACAGGGACTTACAATGAGCAGTTCTTC.

In nucleotides, the CDR3 is TGTGCCAGCAGCTTGCCCGCGGGAGATGAGCAGTTCTTC. Translation gives CASSLPAGDEQFF. The rearrangement uses TRBV5-6 and TRBJ2-1; 7 positions agree with TRBD2. Germline assignment: CDR1 SGHDT and CDR2 YYEEEE. This CDR3 comprises 13 residues. J lost 8 bases, V lost 1 base, and 3 bases had no gene match.

This sequence joins TRBV6-6 and TRBJ2-5; perhaps D is TRBD1 or TRBD2 (6 bases each). The germline gives CDR1 MNHNY, CDR2 SVGAGI (reference sequence). The V end lost 7 bases, the J end lost 5 bases, and 11 bases lay between the germline ends. This CDR3 is built from 12 residues. This CDR3 reads CASTGAWETQYF. The CDR3 region has the DNA TGTGCCAGCACGGGGGCATGGGAGACCCAGTACTTC.

V is TRBV27 and J is TRBJ2-1, with a weak D call TRBD2 (7 bases). This CDR3 has 15 residues. Germline V gene data show CDR1 as MNHEY and CDR2 as SMNVEV (reference sequence). V gave up 4 bases and J gave up 4 bases, with 14 bases separating them. The CDR3 reads CASSSLAGAYNEQFF. The CDR3 DNA reads as TGTGCCAGCAGTTCCCTGGCGGGGGCATACAATGAGCAGTTCTTC.

This clone is a singleton in its sample. J is TRBJ2-5 and V is TRBV25-1; 7 bases are a match to TRBD2. V was pared by 6 bases and J by 5 bases, with 9 bases of the junction left unmatched. Germline V gene lookup returns CDR1 MGHDK and CDR2 SYGVNS. The CDR3 spans 14 residues. CDR3 amino acids: CASRGPGGFETQYF. The CDR3 DNA reads TGTGCCAGCAGGGGGCCGGGAGGATTCGAGACCCAGTACTTC. The complete variable domain, with remaining parts taken from reference TRBV25-1 and TRBJ2-5, reads EADIYQTPRYLVIGTGKKITLECSQTMGHDKMYWYQQDPGMELHLIHYSYGVNSTEKGDLSSESTVSRIRTEHFPLTLESARPSHTSQYLCASRGPGGFETQYFGPGTRLLVL.

For this clone: Other DNA sequences within the sample encode an identical CDR3. The chain employs TRBV29-1 and TRBJ2-5, with 7 bases that match TRBD2. Germline loops: CDR1 SQVTM, CDR2 ANQGSEA. The CDR3 totals 11 residues. V dropped 4 bases and J dropped 4; count of bases not matched to a gene: 0. The CDR3, as DNA: TGCAGCGTTGGGGGGGGAGAGACCCAGTACTTC. Its translation is CSVGGGETQYF. Looking up the rest from reference TRBV29-1 and TRBJ2-5 gives the full variable domain: SAVISQKPSRDICQRGTSLTIQCQVDSQVTMMFWYRQQPGQSLTLIATANQGSEATYESGFVIDKFPISRPNLTFSTLTVSNMSPEDSSIYLCSVGGGETQYFGPGTRLLVL.

The chain carries TRBV30 and TRBJ1-5; D perhaps matches TRBD1 (5 bases). The CDR3 runs 18 residues. With 2 bases removed from V and 5 bases from J, the gap between germline ends came to 25 bases. Germline V gene lookup returns CDR1 GTSNPN and CDR2 SVGIG (reference sequence). The CDR3 region has the DNA TGTGCCTGGAGTTATCCGCCTCGGGGGGAGGGATTTTATCAGCCCCAGCATTTT. This codes for CAWSYPPRGEGFYQPQHF.